The rows below give T cell receptor beta chains drawn from one sample of a study of T cell responses to AZD1222 COVID-19 vaccine. Generated by immunoSEQ multiplex PCR, the TCRdb table keeps only in-frame clones and is missing some. The sample lists 90,000 to 120,000 clones, over 90% seen once, with less than 6.5% in the top ten. Sequenced material: peripheral blood, taken on day 0 of AZD1222 vaccination. All receptors come from an adult in good health. The CDR3 runs from the conserved cysteine through the conserved F or W. Fields, in order: V gene, clone size, D gene, J gene, CDR3 DNA, CDR3 protein. The D gene is left open where the match is weak. Clone size appears in some rows only: once, few, many, or a class for an expanded clone.

TRBV7-2	.	.	TRBJ2-5	TGTGCCAGCAGCGTACGGGGAGGTGAAAAGACCCAGTACTTC	CASSVRGGEKTQYF
TRBV7-9	.	TRBD1	TRBJ2-7	TGTGCCAGCAGCTCCGACGGGACAGGGGTCCACCCTACCTCCTACGAGCAGTACTTC	CASSSDGTGVHPTSYEQYF
TRBV28	.	.	TRBJ2-1	TGTGCCAGCAGTTTATTTAGGGATGAGCAGTTCTTC	CASSLFRDEQFF
TRBV7-2	once	.	TRBJ2-3	TGTGCCAGCAGCTTATCACCGGGCACAGATACGCAGTATTTT	CASSLSPGTDTQYF
TRBV27	.	TRBD1	TRBJ2-7	TGTGCCAGCAGTTTACGGCACAGGGGACGGCAGTACTTC	CASSLRHRGRQYF
TRBV19	.	TRBD2	TRBJ2-7	TGTGCCAGTAGTATAGGCGGGAGGGGTTCCTACGAGCAGTACTTC	CASSIGGRGSYEQYF
TRBV18	once	.	TRBJ1-6	TGTGCCAGCTCACCTACTGACTATAATTCACCCCTCCACTTT	CASSPTDYNSPLHF
TRBV2	.	.	TRBJ1-1	TGTGCCAGCAGTCTAGGGAGATCGAGGGCCCCTGAAGCTTTCTTT	CASSLGRSRAPEAFF
TRBV30	.	.	TRBJ2-3	TGTGCCTGGAGCTTGGCTACGCAGTATTTT	CAWSLATQYF
TRBV25-1	.	.	TRBJ2-5	TGTGCCAGCGAATCCCCCGGTGAAGAGACCCAGTACTTC	CASESPGEETQYF
TRBV2	.	.	TRBJ2-2	TGTGCCAGCAGTGGGGCGTACACCGGGGAGCTGTTTTTT	CASSGAYTGELFF
TRBV19	.	TRBD2	TRBJ2-3	TGTGCCAGTAGTACGGGCGGGAGGGTGTTGGGCACAGATACGCAGTATTTT	CASSTGGRVLGTDTQYF
TRBV4-2	.	.	TRBJ1-4	TGTGCCAGCAGCCAAGATCGGGTGGGTTACACTGAAAAACTGTTTTTT	CASSQDRVGYTEKLFF
TRBV27	.	.	TRBJ1-1	TGTGCCAGCAGTTTATTAAATGAGGTGACTACTGAAGCTTTCTTT	CASSLLNEVTTEAFF
TRBV11-3	.	TRBD2	TRBJ2-7	TGTGCCAGCAGCTTAGATTGGTCTAGCGGGAGCGTCCAAACCTACGAGCAGTACTTC	CASSLDWSSGSVQTYEQYF
TRBV3-1/TRBV3-2	.	.	TRBJ2-7	TGTGCCAGCAGCAAACAAGGCGAGCAGTACTTC	CASSKQGEQYF
TRBV19	.	.	TRBJ1-1	TGTGCCAGTAGTAGTACGGATTTCATGAACACTGAAGCTTTCTTT	CASSSTDFMNTEAFF
TRBV2	.	.	TRBJ1-1	TGTGCCAGCAGTGAATATAGGCTACGGGAAGCTTTCTTT	CASSEYRLREAFF
TRBV11-3	.	TRBD1	TRBJ2-3	TGTGCCAGCAGCTCCCCCCCCGGGACAGCGAAGTCAGATACGCAGTATTTT	CASSSPPGTAKSDTQYF
TRBV7-9	.	TRBD1	TRBJ2-1	TGTGCCAGCAGCTTAGGTTTATCGGGACAGGACTACAATGAGCAGTTCTTC	CASSLGLSGQDYNEQFF
TRBV10-3	.	.	TRBJ2-5	TGTGCCATCGGGGGGCAGGAACACGAGACCCAGTACTTC	CAIGGQEHETQYF
TRBV30	.	TRBD1	TRBJ1-1	TGTGCCTCCACCCGGACAGGGAATTCAAACACTGAAGCTTTCTTT	CASTRTGNSNTEAFF
TRBV5-1	.	.	TRBJ1-2	TGCGCCAGCAGCTCGACAGGAGGGACGGGCGGCTACACCTTC	CASSSTGGTGGYTF
TRBV11-3	.	TRBD2	TRBJ2-5	TGTGCCAGCAGCCGGGGGGTCCAAGAGACCCAGTACTTC	CASSRGVQETQYF
TRBV6-2/TRBV6-3	.	.	TRBJ1-3	TGTGCCAGCAGTTACTCTTCAGGGCCAAGCTCTGGAAACACCATATATTTT	CASSYSSGPSSGNTIYF
TRBV3-1/TRBV3-2	.	.	TRBJ1-1	TGTGCCAGCAGCTTTTCTTTGAGGGGCACTGAAGCTTTCTTT	CASSFSLRGTEAFF
TRBV7-2	.	.	TRBJ1-3	TGTGCCAGCAGCTGGGACGGTAGCTCTGGAAACACCATATATTTT	CASSWDGSSGNTIYF
TRBV29-1	.	.	TRBJ1-1	TGCAGCGTTCTCAGACAGAGGAACACTGAAGCTTTCTTT	CSVLRQRNTEAFF
TRBV3-1/TRBV3-2	.	TRBD2	TRBJ2-5	TGTGCCAGCAGCCAACCGGGACTAGCGAACCAAGAGACCCAGTACTTC	CASSQPGLANQETQYF
TRBV4-2	.	.	TRBJ2-1	TGTGCCAGCAGCCAAGGCGGGGGCGCGGGGGAGCAGTTCTTC	CASSQGGGAGEQFF
TRBV4-1	.	.	TRBJ1-1	TGCGCCAGCAGCCAGACGATAAACACTGAAGCTTTCTTT	CASSQTINTEAFF
TRBV12-2	.	.	TRBJ2-3	TGTGAGGGGGGATGTAGCACAGATACGCAGTATTTT	CEGGCSTDTQYF
TRBV2	.	TRBD1	TRBJ2-5	TGTGCCAGCAGTTCGACAGGGGCAGAGACCCAGTACTTC	CASSSTGAETQYF
TRBV19	.	.	TRBJ2-1	TGTGCCAGTAGGGACAATCAGTACAATGAGCAGTTCTTC	CASRDNQYNEQFF
TRBV7-2	.	.	TRBJ1-4	TGTGCCAGCAGCTCGCAGGGTGTTGGAGAAAAACTGTTTTTT	CASSSQGVGEKLFF
TRBV4-1	.	.	TRBJ1-2	TGCGCCAGCAGCCAAGTGCCGGACGACTATGGCTACACCTTC	CASSQVPDDYGYTF
TRBV6-6	.	TRBD1	TRBJ1-2	TGTGCCAGCAGTCTGGGACAGGGTGATGGCTACACCTTC	CASSLGQGDGYTF
TRBV28	.	.	TRBJ1-2	TGTGCCAGCAACCAGGGGCACTATGGCTACACCTTC	CASNQGHYGYTF
TRBV5-4	.	.	TRBJ2-5	TGTGCCAGCAGCCTCGATCTAGAGGACCAAGAGACCCAGTACTTC	CASSLDLEDQETQYF
TRBV2	.	.	TRBJ1-2	TGTGCCAGCACCGAACTTACAAGCTATGGCTACACCTTC	CASTELTSYGYTF
TRBV11-3	.	TRBD2	TRBJ2-1	TGTGCCAGCAGCTCCGGACTAGCGGGAGGCAATGAGCAGTTCTTC	CASSSGLAGGNEQFF
TRBV11-3	.	.	TRBJ2-3	TGTGCCAGCAGCTTCCTTAGCGGATCTAGCACAGATACGCAGTATTTT	CASSFLSGSSTDTQYF
TRBV7-9	.	.	TRBJ2-1	TGTGCCAGCAGCCCCTTGGCGGGTGGTGACAATGAGCAGTTCTTC	CASSPLAGGDNEQFF
TRBV5-1	.	.	TRBJ2-1	TGCGCCAGCAGCTGGGAGACAGACTCCTACAATGAGCAGTTCTTC	CASSWETDSYNEQFF
TRBV9	.	.	TRBJ2-2	TGTGCCAGCAGCGTAAGAATCGGCACCGGGGAGCTGTTTTTT	CASSVRIGTGELFF